This T cell receptor beta chain was retrieved from a study of blood T cells in healthy people across ages. This clonotype was seen more than once but under ten times. Per germline, CDR1 DFQATT and CDR2 SNEGSKA (reference sequence). V shed 6 bases and J 4 bases; nucleotides not matched to a gene: 6. This CDR3 comprises 15 residues. A J-beta primer mix and a sample-barcoded 5' primer were used in a second PCR of roughly 6 to 12 cycles. TCRdb reprocessed the 5' RACE reads with MiXCR, giving one entry per CDR3 protein. The table has about 840,000 distinct CDR3 sequences, 25% to 30% seen once; the top ten hold about 10%. These records were also assigned to another study, of T cells of mothers and their children.

This TCR was recovered from a woman aged 40 to 50 in good health. The J gene is TRBJ2-1, the V gene TRBV20-1, with 13 nucleotides matching TRBD2. The sequenced material came from blood. CDR3 DNA: TGCAGTGCCACTAGCGGGGGGGCAGGTTACAATGAGCAGTTCTTC. Translated: CSATSGGAGYNEQFF.